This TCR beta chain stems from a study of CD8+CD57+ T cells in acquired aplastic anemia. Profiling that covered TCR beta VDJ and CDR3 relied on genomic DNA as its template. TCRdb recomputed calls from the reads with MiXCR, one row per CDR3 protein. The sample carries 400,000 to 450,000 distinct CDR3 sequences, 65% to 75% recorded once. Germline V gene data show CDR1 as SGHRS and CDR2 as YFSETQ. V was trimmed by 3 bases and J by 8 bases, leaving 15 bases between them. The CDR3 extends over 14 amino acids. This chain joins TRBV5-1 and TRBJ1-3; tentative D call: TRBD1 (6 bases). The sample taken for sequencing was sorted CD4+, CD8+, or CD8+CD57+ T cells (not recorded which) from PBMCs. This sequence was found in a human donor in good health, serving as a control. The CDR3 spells CASSSRDNEYTIYF. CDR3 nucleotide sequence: TGCGCCAGCAGCTCACGGGACAATGAGTACACCATATATTTT.